Listed below are T cell receptor beta chains from one sample, sequenced in a study of identical twins. MiXCR, run by TCRdb on the 5' RACE reads, gives a single entry per CDR3 protein. The table lists hundreds of thousands of distinct CDR3 sequences, roughly 12% of them singletons. These data also formed part of another study, on yellow fever vaccine responses in identical twins.

The sequencing sample was made of CD8+ T cells sorted from blood. Receptor source: a woman between 18 and 29 years old in good health. CDR3s include the opening cysteine and the closing phenylalanine or tryptophan. Size is omitted from some rows. Given values are once, few, many or a class for expanded clones.

>19|TRBJ2-1|NA|TRBV7-8
CASSLAGFELAGSYNEQFF
>13|TRBJ2-1|NA|TRBV29-1
CSVPGQGENEQFF
>18|TRBJ2-1|few|TRBV27
CASSLTSGRRSSYNEQFF
>16|TRBJ1-6|many|TRBV20-1
CSARDLAGGDNSPLHF
>17|TRBJ2-6|few|TRBV19
CASSTASGGSGANVLTF
>16|TRBJ1-6|NA|TRBV9
CASSVVGGPYNSPLHF
>14|TRBJ2-1|NA|TRBV2
CASSGQGAFNEQFF
>15|TRBJ2-2|NA|TRBV28
CASRYRDSGTGELFF
>15|TRBJ1-1|NA|TRBV2
CASSEATTAGTEAFF
>13|TRBJ2-7|NA|TRBV7-9
CASSLVGRYEQYF
>15|TRBJ2-7|few|TRBV27
CASRPSGGRSYEQYF
>13|TRBJ1-2|few|TRBV13
CASNSQGNYGYTF
>14|TRBJ2-3|many|TRBV5-1
CASSSSNLYDTQYF
>13|TRBJ2-3|NA|TRBV5-1
CASSGGGVDTQYF
>15|TRBJ2-6|NA|TRBV9
CASRGRGVGANVLTF
>13|TRBJ2-1|many|TRBV12-3/TRBV12-4
CASSFTRGDEQFF
>12|TRBJ1-2|many|TRBV29-1
CSVEDSYYGYTF
>16|TRBJ2-6|NA|TRBV28
CASSLYGSTGANVLTF
>16|TRBJ2-1|few|TRBV3-1
CASSQDYGGAYNEQFF
>17|TRBJ2-3|NA|TRBV5-6
CASSLTGTHPSTDTQYF
>16|TRBJ2-7|NA|TRBV12-3/TRBV12-4
CASSRGSLPRTYEQYF
>15|TRBJ1-5|many|TRBV20-1
CSASKETGGNQPQHF
>13|TRBJ2-7|few|TRBV11-3
CASSLAVLYEQYF